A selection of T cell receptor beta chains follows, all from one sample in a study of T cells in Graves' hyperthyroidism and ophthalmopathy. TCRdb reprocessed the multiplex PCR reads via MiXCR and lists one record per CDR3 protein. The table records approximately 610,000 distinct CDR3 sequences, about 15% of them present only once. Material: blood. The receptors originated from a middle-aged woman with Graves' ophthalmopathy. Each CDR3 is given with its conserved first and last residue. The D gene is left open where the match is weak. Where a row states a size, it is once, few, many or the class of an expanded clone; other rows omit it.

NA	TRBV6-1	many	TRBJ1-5	TGTGCCAGCAGTACCGGGACATACGGGGTGCAGCCCCAGCATTTT	CASSTGTYGVQPQHF
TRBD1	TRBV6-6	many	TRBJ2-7	TGTGCCAGCAGTCGTAGACAGGGCGGGTCCTACGAGCAGTACTTC	CASSRRQGGSYEQYF
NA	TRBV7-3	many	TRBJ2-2	TGTGCCAGCAGCTTTCTTAGCTGGAGCGGCACCGGGGAGCTGTTTTTT	CASSFLSWSGTGELFF
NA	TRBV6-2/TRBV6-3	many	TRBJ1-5	TGTGCCAGCAGTTACTTACAGGATCAGCCCCAGCATTTT	CASSYLQDQPQHF
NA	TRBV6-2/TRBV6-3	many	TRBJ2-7	TGTGCCAGCAGTTATATACGTTCCCCCTACGAGCAGTACTTC	CASSYIRSPYEQYF
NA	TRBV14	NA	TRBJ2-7	TGTGCCAGCAGCCAACTACCGGGATCATCCTACGAGCAGTACTTC	CASSQLPGSSYEQYF
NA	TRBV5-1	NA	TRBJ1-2	TGCGCCAGCAGCTTGGATCAGGGACCCCCCTCGGGCTACACCTTC	CASSLDQGPPSGYTF
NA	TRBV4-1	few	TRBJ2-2	TGCGCCAGCACCCGGACAGCTTACACCGGGGAGCTGTTTTTT	CASTRTAYTGELFF
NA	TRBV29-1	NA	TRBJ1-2	TGCAGCGTCCGTAGGGCCGAGTATGGCTACACCTTC	CSVRRAEYGYTF
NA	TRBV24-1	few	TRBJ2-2	TGTGCCACCAGTGATCGGTCCTGGGCAGACACCGGGGAGCTGTTTTTT	CATSDRSWADTGELFF
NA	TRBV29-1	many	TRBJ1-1	TGCAGCGTGGGGAGAGTGTTGAACACTGAAGCTTTCTTT	CSVGRVLNTEAFF
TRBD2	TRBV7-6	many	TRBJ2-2	TGTGCCAGCAGCGTTCAGGGACTAAACACCGGGGAGCTGTTTTTT	CASSVQGLNTGELFF
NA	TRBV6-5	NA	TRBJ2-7	TGTGCCAGCAGTTACGTAAGGGGGAACTCGGGCGAGCAGTACTTC	CASSYVRGNSGEQYF
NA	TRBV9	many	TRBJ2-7	TGTGCCAGCAGCAGGGGGTACGAGTCCTACGAGCAGTACTTC	CASSRGYESYEQYF
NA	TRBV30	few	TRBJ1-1	TGTGCCTGGAGTAAATCAGCGAACACTGAAGCTTTCTTT	CAWSKSANTEAFF
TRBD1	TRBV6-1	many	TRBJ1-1	TGTGCCAGCGACGAAGTGGGACAGGGGAAAACTGAAGCTTTCTTT	CASDEVGQGKTEAFF
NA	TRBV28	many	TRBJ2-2	TGTGCCAGCACCGCGGGACTCAACACCGGGGAGCTGTTTTTT	CASTAGLNTGELFF
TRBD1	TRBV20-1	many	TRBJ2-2	TGCAGTGCTAGGAGGGGGACAGGGAGATCAGCCGGGGAGCTGTTTTTT	CSARRGTGRSAGELFF
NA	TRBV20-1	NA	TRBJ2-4	TGCAGTGCTAGTGAACTAGACACTGGTGGAGCCAAAAACATTCAGTACTTC	CSASELDTGGAKNIQYF
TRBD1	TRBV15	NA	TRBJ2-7	TGTGCCACCAGCAGAGTGGGAGGACAGGGTAACCTCGAGCAGTACTTC	CATSRVGGQGNLEQYF
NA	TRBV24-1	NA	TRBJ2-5	TGTGCCACCAGTGACTGGACAGACCAAGAGACCCAGTACTTC	CATSDWTDQETQYF
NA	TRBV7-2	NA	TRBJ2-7	TGTGCCAGCAGCTTAGCGTGGGGGCCCGACCAGTACTTC	CASSLAWGPDQYF
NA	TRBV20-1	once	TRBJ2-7	TGCAGTGCCTACGACAGAGTCACCTACGAGCAGTACTTC	CSAYDRVTYEQYF
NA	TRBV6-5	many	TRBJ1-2	TGTGCCAGCAGTTACTCTGTTAAAGCAGGAGTCTATGGCTACACCTTC	CASSYSVKAGVYGYTF
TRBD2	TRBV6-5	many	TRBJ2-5	TGTGCCGCGCGGGAGACCGTAAGGGGAGAGACCCAGTACTTC	CAARETVRGETQYF
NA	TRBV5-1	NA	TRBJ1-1	TGCGCCAGCAGCATAGGGATGGGCACTGAAGCTTTCTTT	CASSIGMGTEAFF
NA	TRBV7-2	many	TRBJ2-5	TGTGCCAGCAGCCCCCGCGGGACCCAGGAGACCCAGTACTTC	CASSPRGTQETQYF
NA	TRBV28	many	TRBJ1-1	TGTGCCAGCAGTTTAATGGCCTCTATCGAAGCTTTCTTT	CASSLMASIEAFF